This TCR beta chain appears in the sequencing data of a study of identical twins. Study-wide results and caveats: Shared out-of-frame alpha sequences (those common to twins) showed excess low generation probability. Modeled out-of-frame TCR alpha sharing in monozygotic twins fell below observed levels.

After template switching added a universal primer site, the resulting cDNA carried unique molecular identifiers. One entry per CDR3 protein results from TCRdb running MiXCR on the 5' RACE reads. Among nearly 900,000 distinct CDR3 sequences listed, 12% were seen once. Concerning this clonotype: Its antigen is unknown.

CDR1 MDHEN and CDR2 SYDVKM come from the germline V gene. Trimming shortened V by 3 bases and J by 0 bases, and 15 bases separated the two germline ends. The CDR3 runs 17 residues. The same sample was also studied in work on yellow fever vaccine responses in identical twins. That study adds: The authors reported partly convergent, partly personalized vaccine responses in identical twins.

Sequenced material: PBMCs. The chain employs TRBV28 and TRBJ2-1, with no clear D. This clonotype was obtained from a woman aged 18-35 years in good health. Written as DNA, the CDR3 is TGTGCCAGCAGTTTTCCTTTTGTCGGGTCCTCCTACAATGAGCAGTTCTTC. Translating it yields CASSFPFVGSSYNEQFF. Variable domain in full (rest from reference TRBV28 and TRBJ2-1): DVKVTQSSRYLVKRTGEKVFLECVQDMDHENMFWYRQDPGLGLRLIYFSYDVKMKEKGDIPEGYSVSREKKERFSLILESASTNQTSMYLCASSFPFVGSSYNEQFFGPGTRLTVL.